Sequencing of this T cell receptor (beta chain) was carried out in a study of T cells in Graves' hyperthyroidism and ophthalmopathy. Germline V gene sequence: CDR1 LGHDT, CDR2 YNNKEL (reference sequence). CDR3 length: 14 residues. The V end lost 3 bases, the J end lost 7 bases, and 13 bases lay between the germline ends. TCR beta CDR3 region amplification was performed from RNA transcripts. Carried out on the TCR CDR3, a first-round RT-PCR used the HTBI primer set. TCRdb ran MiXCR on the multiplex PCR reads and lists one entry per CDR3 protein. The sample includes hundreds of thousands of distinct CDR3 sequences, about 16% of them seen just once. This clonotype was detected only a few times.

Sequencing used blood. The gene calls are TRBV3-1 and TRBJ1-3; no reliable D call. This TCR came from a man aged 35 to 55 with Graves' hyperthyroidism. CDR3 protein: CASSHEGGSNTIYF. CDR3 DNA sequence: TGTGCCAGCAGCCACGAGGGAGGGAGTAACACCATATATTTT.